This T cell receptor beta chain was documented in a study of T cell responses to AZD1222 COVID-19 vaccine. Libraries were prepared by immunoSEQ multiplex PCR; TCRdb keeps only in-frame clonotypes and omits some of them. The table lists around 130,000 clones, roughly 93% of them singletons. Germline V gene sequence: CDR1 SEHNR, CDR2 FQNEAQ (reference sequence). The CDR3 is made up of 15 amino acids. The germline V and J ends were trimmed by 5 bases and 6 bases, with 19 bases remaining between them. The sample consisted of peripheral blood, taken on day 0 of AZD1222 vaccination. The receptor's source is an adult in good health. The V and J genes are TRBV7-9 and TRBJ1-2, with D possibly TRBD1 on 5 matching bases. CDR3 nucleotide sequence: TGTGCCAGCAGCCAAATAACCGGGACGGTGGATGGCTACACCTTC. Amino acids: CASSQITGTVDGYTF.